The T cell receptor beta chain under discussion was sequenced for a study of read filtering for tumor transcriptome and immune sequencing (dated by TCRdb to 2019 to 2021). Describing the broader study: The cohort had about 17 male and more than 12 female patients with a mean age of roughly 66 years, ranging from about 45 to 90. By revised international staging, fewer than ten patients were R-ISS I, approximately 15 were R-ISS II and about 7 were R-ISS III. After DNase treatment, whole-transcriptome libraries were prepared with the TruSeq RNA Access Library Prep Kit. TCR-region mapped reads per sample ranged from about 4 to 11 million with IR-seq versus only 85 to 1273 with RNA-seq. Using the same bone marrow samples, the study ran both targeted immune repertoire sequencing and bulk whole-transcriptome sequencing and then compared the TCR repertoires from each method. As a main aim, a read-filtering strategy for immune repertoire data was addressed, with the specific question being whether clonotypes supported by a single read should be removed. What the study reported, not specific to this receptor: In IR-seq, about four fifths of clonotypes but about 4% of total reads were represented by single-read clonotypes, whereas in RNA-seq, approximately 70% of clonotypes and about 46% of reads were represented by single-read clonotypes. The sorted CD138-negative fraction was composed of a mixed bone marrow immune population rather than of purified T cells. IR-seq captured clonotypes at much higher depth and more reliably than RNA-seq, and smaller IR-seq throughput sufficed to identify most shared clonotypes. Removing single-read clonotypes increased the correlation between IR-seq and RNA-seq shared clonotype proportions.

At least ten counts were recorded for this clonotype. What antigen it recognizes has not been identified. Base qualities were left out, and no much larger clone turns up one base away. Every patient had bone marrow sampled at the time of active disease. Isolation of bone marrow mononuclear cells was performed by Ficoll-Hypaque density gradient centrifugation. To remove myeloma plasma cells, the cells were labeled with CD138 magnetic microbeads on a MACS separator, and CD138-negative cells were then collected by negative selection. The purity of the isolated cells was checked by flow cytometry with CD138 antibodies on an Attune NxT. TRIzol reagent was used to extract total RNA, and a NanoDrop spectrophotometer was used to quantify the extracted RNA. Paired RNA-seq and IR-seq were performed on each patient's CD138-negative bone marrow sample. TCR libraries were built from about 370 ng RNA with the Immunoverse kit, using molecular barcoded adaptors covering alpha/delta and beta/gamma chains. TCR library preparation was performed with the same RNA that was used for transcriptome sequencing. TCR libraries were sequenced on an Illumina HiSeq 4000 with 2 x 150 cycles. In the authors' own workflow: MiXCR aligned TCR reads to human V, D, J and C references and assembled the aligned reads into CDR3 clonotypes, with quality filtering and error correction included. The tcR package in R was used for analysis of clonotype counts and gene usage diversity. For inspection of raw mapping reads, RNA-seq reads were mapped by STAR aligner version 2.5.3a onto GRCh37 of the human genome. To test the effect of sequencing depth on detected clonotypes, IR-seq fastq files were randomly downsampled using Seqtk 1.3. TCRdb reprocessed the public reads (quality trimming at Q25 with fastp, clone calling with MiXCR) and kept in-frame beta chains. When rows share a CDR3 protein, they turn into one entry using the most common DNA and genes. Here the V and J calls rest on TCRdb's processing, not on the authors' analysis. Present in this sample are approximately 60,000 distinct CDR3 sequences, 20% to 25% of which were seen just once. Clones ranked in the top ten supply 15% to 20% of the sample.

V lost 0 bases and J lost 6 bases; the stretch between them is 14 bases long. Spanning cysteine to phenylalanine, the CDR3 consists of 16 amino acids. Only the CDR3 portion is preserved as DNA: 48 bases, with reading frame beginning at the first base. Via the germline V gene (reference sequence), CDR1 is LNHDA and CDR2 SQIVND. The source is a donor at least 40 years old with multiple myeloma. The sequenced material came from a population of CD138-negative cells sorted from bone marrow. Explained via the paper, the cell subset or site label denotes: bone marrow mononuclear cells depleted of CD138+ plasma/myeloma cells by negative magnetic selection. Here the chain combines TRBV19 and TRBJ2-2, with no D gene named confidently. Here is the DNA: TGTGCCAGTAGTATAGATCTTGTCATTGGGGCCGGGGAGCTGTTTTTT. Translation gives CASSIDLVIGAGELFF.